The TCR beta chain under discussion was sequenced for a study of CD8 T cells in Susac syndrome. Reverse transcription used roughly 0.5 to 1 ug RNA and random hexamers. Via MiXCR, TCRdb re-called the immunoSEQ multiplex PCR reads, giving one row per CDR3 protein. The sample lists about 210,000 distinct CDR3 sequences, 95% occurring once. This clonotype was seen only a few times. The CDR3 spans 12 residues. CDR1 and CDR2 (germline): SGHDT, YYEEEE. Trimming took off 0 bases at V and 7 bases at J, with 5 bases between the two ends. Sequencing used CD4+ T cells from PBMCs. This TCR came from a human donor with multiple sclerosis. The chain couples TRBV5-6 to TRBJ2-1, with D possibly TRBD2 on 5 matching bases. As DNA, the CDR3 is TGTGCCAGCAGCTTGGGACTAAATGAGCAGTTCTTC. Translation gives CASSLGLNEQFF.